These 9 T cell receptor beta chains came from one sample sequenced in a study of identical twins. In TCRdb, the 5' RACE reads were re-called with MiXCR into one record per CDR3 protein. The table lists about 690,000 distinct CDR3 sequences, 21% of them singletons, with 4% to 4.5% in the top ten. Another study also made use of these data, one on T cells expressing NK-cell markers.

Sequencing used PBMCs. These receptors were obtained from a young woman in good health.

This clonotype was detected a few times. The V call is TRBV15, the J call TRBJ2-1, with no clear D. Per the germline V gene, CDR1 is LNHNV and CDR2 is YYDKDF (reference sequence). CDR3 length: 16 amino acids. V lost 3 bases to trimming and J lost 0 bases, with 12 bases between them. The CDR3 reads CATSSFQASSYNEQFF. DNA for the CDR3: TGTGCCACCAGCAGTTTCCAGGCAAGCTCCTACAATGAGCAGTTCTTC.

The J gene is TRBJ2-1, the V gene TRBV11-3; D uncertain. Trimming removed 4 bases at V and 5 bases at J, with 15 bases between. The CDR3 sequence is 15 residues long. The germline V gene has CDR1 SGHNT and CDR2 YENEEA. CDR3 nucleotide sequence: TGTGCCAGCAGCTCATTTGGTTCGGTACACAATGAGCAGTTCTTC. Translating it yields CASSSFGSVHNEQFF.

This clonotype showed up just a few times. V usage is TRBV11-2 and J usage is TRBJ1-6; D is perhaps TRBD1 (5 bases). Per the germline V gene, CDR1 is SGHAT and CDR2 is FQNNGV. This CDR3 has 15 amino acids. V lost 1 base to trimming and J lost 9 bases, with 13 bases between them. The CDR3 spells CASSLVPSRASPLHF. The CDR3 region has the DNA TGTGCCAGCAGCTTAGTTCCGTCCAGGGCTTCACCCCTCCACTTT.

This clonotype was observed a single time. The rearrangement joins TRBV7-6 to TRBJ2-3; D is possibly TRBD2 (6 bases). V was clipped by 5 bases and J by 6 bases, with 21 bases between them. CDR1 SGHVS and CDR2 FNYEAQ come from the germline V gene. This CDR3 has 16 amino acids. DNA of the CDR3: TGTGCCAGCAGCCCTCCCTTCGGGGGAGAAGCCGATACGCAGTATTTT. This translates into CASSPPFGGEADTQYF.

This clonotype was found many times. V is TRBV29-1 and J is TRBJ2-1; tentative D call: TRBD1 (5 bases). The CDR3 extends over 16 amino acids. Trimming shortened V by 0 bases and J by 0 bases, and 12 bases separated the two germline ends. The germline CDR1 and CDR2 sequences are SQVTM and ANQGSEA. CDR3 in DNA: TGCAGCGTTGAAGACCAGACAGAGAACTCCTACAATGAGCAGTTCTTC. Translation gives CSVEDQTENSYNEQFF.

This clonotype was seen only a few times. The CDR3 nucleotides are TGCGCCAGCAGCGAGCAGGGCCATACATCTTACCAGCAGTACTTC. Its translation is CASSEQGHTSYQQYF. This rearrangement joins TRBV5-1 to TRBJ2-7; TRBD1 might be the D (5 bases). The V gene lost 4 bases and the J gene lost 8 bases, with 22 bases spanning the gap. The CDR3 is 15 residues long. CDR1 and CDR2 (germline): SGHRS, YFSETQ.

This chain links TRBV15 with TRBJ2-1, with D possibly matching TRBD2 (6 bases). CDR3 size: 15 residues. Trimming stripped 0 bases from V and 10 bases from J, with 16 bases between. Germline assignment: CDR1 LNHNV and CDR2 YYDKDF (reference sequence). CDR3 DNA sequence: TGTGCCACCAGCAGAGATACGGAGGGGCTGGCGGAGCAGTTCTTC. It is translated as CATSRDTEGLAEQFF.

This clonotype appeared a few times. The chain has TRBV3-1 and TRBJ1-2; D ambiguous. There are 15 residues in the CDR3. Germline V lookup: CDR1 LGHDT, CDR2 YNNKEL (reference sequence). V gave up 6 bases and J gave up 0 bases, with 14 bases separating them. The chain's CDR3 is CASRAHDPSNYGYTF. The CDR3 DNA reads TGTGCCAGCAGGGCACATGACCCTTCTAACTATGGCTACACCTTC.

As for this clonotype: One junction end disagrees with the germline gene, perhaps due to a read error. The chain uses TRBV5-1 and TRBJ2-1; 7 bases fit TRBD2. Germline V gene sequence: CDR1 SGHRS, CDR2 YFSETQ. There are 16 residues in the CDR3. CDR3 in amino acids: CASSRGGLSPHNERFF. The CDR3 DNA is TGCGCCAGCAGCCGCGGGGGACTTAGCCCGCACAATGAGCGGTTCTTC.